These T cell receptor beta chains were read from a single sample in a study of blood T cell repertoires in COVID-19. The table came from immunoSEQ multiplex PCR; TCRdb's copy has only in-frame clones and leaves some out. The sample yields under 350,000 clones, around 86% seen once. Input material: peripheral blood. These receptor sequences come from a man between 65 and 85 years old with acute or convalescent COVID-19. The CDR3 runs from the conserved cysteine through the conserved F or W. D genes are given only for firm matches. Expanded clones are given a class, and other clones once, few, many or no size at all.

clone size,CDR3 length,D gene,V gene,J gene,CDR3 DNA,CDR3 protein
-,15,-,TRBV28,TRBJ1-4,TGTGCCAGCAGTTTATTTCCAGGGAGGGAAGAAAAACTGTTTTTT,CASSLFPGREEKLFF
-,17,TRBD1,TRBV4-3,TRBJ1-6,TGCGCCAGCAGCCAGGAAGGTTGGGGACAGGGCCATTCACCCCTCCACTTT,CASSQEGWGQGHSPLHF
-,16,TRBD2,TRBV7-8,TRBJ2-7,TGTGCCAGCAGCCCCACAGGGACTAGCGGGAGATACGAGCAGTACTTC,CASSPTGTSGRYEQYF
-,19,TRBD2,TRBV9,TRBJ2-1,TGTGCCAGCAGCGTAGCTTCGACTAGCGGGGATCTAGGGGGCAATGAGCAGTTCTTC,CASSVASTSGDLGGNEQFF
-,15,-,TRBV19,TRBJ1-5,TGTGCCAGTAGTATATGGTTCTATAGCAATCAGCCCCAGCATTTT,CASSIWFYSNQPQHF
-,12,TRBD1,TRBV30,TRBJ2-5,TGTGCCTGGCGACAGGGCAGAGAGACCCAGTACTTC,CAWRQGRETQYF
once,11,-,TRBV20-1,TRBJ2-1,TGCAGTGCTTTCCTCATGGGAGAGGGATTCTTC,CSAFLMGEGFF
-,14,-,TRBV19,TRBJ1-1,TGTGCCAGTAGTATTTTGGACACGTCAGGGGAAGCTTTCTTT,CASSILDTSGEAFF
few,13,-,TRBV5-1,TRBJ1-5,TGCGCCAGCAGCTTGGGTCCAAATCAGCCCCAGCATTTT,CASSLGPNQPQHF
-,17,TRBD2,TRBV3-1/TRBV3-2,TRBJ2-1,TGTGCCAGCAGCCAAGGGGTGGGAGGGCCCAGGGCGAGTGAGCAGTTCTTC,CASSQGVGGPRASEQFF
once,14,TRBD2,TRBV19,TRBJ2-4,TGTGCCAGTACCGGGAGTAGCGGGAGATACATTCAGTACTTC,CASTGSSGRYIQYF
-,14,TRBD2,TRBV28,TRBJ2-3,TGTGCCAGCCTGACTAGCGGATTCACAGATACGCAGTATTTT,CASLTSGFTDTQYF
once,13,-,TRBV2,TRBJ1-5,TGTGCCAGCAGTGAAGGGGAGAACCAGCCCCAGCATTTT,CASSEGENQPQHF
-,15,-,TRBV7-2,TRBJ1-1,TGTGCCAGCAGCTTAGTAGGCGGGGTGAACACTGAAGCTTTCTTT,CASSLVGGVNTEAFF